The TCR beta chain described here comes from a study of T cell clonotyping in hematopoietic cell transplantation. This table comes from immunoSEQ multiplex PCR, and its TCRdb copy is limited to in-frame clones, with some not included. The profile shows about 7,200 clones, 88% of them singletons. Notes on the study in general: Recipient TCR diversity dropped after transplant; expanded clonotypes rose from day 30 to 180. Broader posttransplant TCR repertoire diversity was predicted by graft donor and pretransplant recipient Inverse Simpson Index values. Few recipient clonotypes overlapped donors; over 97% were de novo at given depth. Cells were unsorted, so CD4 and CD8 contributions were not separated.

A note on this clone: The target antigen is unknown.

The sequenced sample was PBMCs, obtained 100 days after allogeneic stem cell transplant. This receptor was identified in a male patient in his late teens or twenties who had an allogeneic stem cell transplant from a related donor, so the T cells may come from the graft donor. Some clones in this sample may be carry-over from other donors' samples.

CDR3 in DNA: TGTGCCAGCTCCGATAGGGACAACACCGGGGAGCTGTTTTTT. It codes for CASSDRDNTGELFF. The V call is TRBV6-4, the J call TRBJ2-2, with D perhaps TRBD1 or TRBD2 (5 bases each). Germline V gene lookup returns CDR1 MRHNA and CDR2 SNTAGT. V gave up 8 bases and J gave up 2 bases, with 12 bases separating them. The CDR3 loop spans 14 amino acids.